This T cell receptor beta chain originates from a study of shared clonotypes between healthy human individuals. Study context: The donors, two women and a few men, were aged 18 to 49. Findings of the study overall: Clonotypes shared by all four donors outscored non-shared clonotypes in generation probability. Sampling was confined to blood; repertoires within tissues likely differ.

CDR3 size: 15 residues. Trimming pared 4 bases from V and 5 bases from J, leaving 17 bases between. The germline gives CDR1 MNHNS, CDR2 SASEGT. Libraries were prepared by immunoSEQ multiplex PCR; TCRdb keeps only in-frame clonotypes and omits some of them. The data show under 2,500,000 clones, approximately 95% seen once. As for this clone: Antigen specificity is unknown.

The chain recombines TRBV6-1 with TRBJ2-5, with D possibly being TRBD2 (5 bases). Sample: naive CD4+ T cells sorted from blood. As to subset: CD45RA+ positively selected. This receptor was taken from a man between 18 and 29 years old in good health. For the CDR3, the DNA is TGTGCCAGCAGTGGTTATGGAGGACTCGGGGAGACCCAGTACTTC. It encodes CASSGYGGLGETQYF.